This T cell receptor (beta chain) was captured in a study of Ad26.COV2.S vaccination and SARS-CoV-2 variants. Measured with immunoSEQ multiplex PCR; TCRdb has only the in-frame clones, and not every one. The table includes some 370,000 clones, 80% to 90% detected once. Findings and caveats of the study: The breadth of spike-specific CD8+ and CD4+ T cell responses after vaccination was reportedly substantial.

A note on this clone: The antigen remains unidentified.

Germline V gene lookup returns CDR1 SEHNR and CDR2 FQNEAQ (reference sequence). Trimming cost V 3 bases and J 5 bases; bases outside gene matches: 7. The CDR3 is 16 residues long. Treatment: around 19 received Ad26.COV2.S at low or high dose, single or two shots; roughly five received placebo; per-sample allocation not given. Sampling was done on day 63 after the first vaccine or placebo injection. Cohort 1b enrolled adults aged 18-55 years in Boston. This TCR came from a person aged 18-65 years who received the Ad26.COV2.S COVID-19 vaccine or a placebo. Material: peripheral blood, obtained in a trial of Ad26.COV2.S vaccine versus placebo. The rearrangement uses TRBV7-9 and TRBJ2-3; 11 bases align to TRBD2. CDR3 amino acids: CASSFLAGGPKDTQYF. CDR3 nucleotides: TGTGCCAGCAGCTTTTTAGCGGGGGGGCCGAAAGATACGCAGTATTTT.